The clone carrying this T cell receptor beta chain was seen more than once but under ten times. The data originate from a study of identical twins. A universal primer site was added by template switching, and unique molecular identifiers were carried by the cDNA. Using its own MiXCR run on the 5' RACE reads, TCRdb lists one record per CDR3 protein. The sample lists around 690,000 distinct CDR3 sequences, 21% occurring once. CDR1 MNHEY and CDR2 SVGEGT come from the germline V gene. V shed 6 bases and J shed 3 bases, with 12 bases lying between them. CDR3 length: 14 residues. This same sample was also part of a study on T cells expressing NK-cell markers. That study adds: CD8+ T cells in more than five donors included dominant NKG2C+ clonotypes at roughly 1.0-7.0%. In four donors, dominant clonotypes made up about 28.3-65% of CD3+CD56-NKG2C+ cells.

The rearrangement uses TRBV6-2 or TRBV6-3 and TRBJ1-5, with D hard to call. The receptor was isolated from a woman aged 18 to 35 in good health. The material sequenced was PBMCs. The CDR3 loop reads CASRTRHINQPQHF. The CDR3 nucleotides read TGTGCCAGCAGAACACGACACATCAATCAGCCCCAGCATTTT.